The clone carrying this T cell receptor beta chain came up once. This entry belongs to a study of control samples from healthy donors and cancer patients. CDR1 is SGHRS and CDR2 is YFSETQ in the germline V gene. The CDR3 has 15 amino acids. V was pared by 4 bases and J by 5 bases, with 15 bases between. Measured with immunoSEQ multiplex PCR; TCRdb has only the in-frame clones, and not every one. Of over 65,000 clones in the sample, roughly 89% are singletons; the top ten hold over 8.5%. J is TRBJ2-2 and V is TRBV5-1; D is perhaps TRBD2 (5 bases). What was sequenced was PBMCs. The receptor comes from a woman aged 45-65 years with colorectal cancer. This CDR3 is CASSGPLASTGELFF. CDR3 sequence (DNA): TGCGCCAGCAGCGGCCCCCTAGCAAGTACCGGGGAGCTGTTTTTT.